The present T cell receptor (beta chain) was sequenced within a study of T cell responses to AZD1222 COVID-19 vaccine. CDR3 size: 13 residues. Trimming stripped 4 bases from V and 5 bases from J, with 11 bases between. Germline values: CDR1 KGHSH, CDR2 LQKENI. Method: immunoSEQ multiplex PCR; TCRdb's copy keeps in-frame clones and lacks some. The table includes about 97,000 clones, around 87% detected once. The sample in question was peripheral blood, obtained 28 days after the second AZD1222 dose. The chain links TRBV18 to TRBJ2-5; D ambiguous. This clonotype was obtained from an adult who received the AZD1222 COVID-19 vaccine. Here the CDR3 DNA reads TGTGCCAGCTCACTTCCCAACTTGGAGACCCAGTACTTC. Translation gives CASSLPNLETQYF.